This is a list of T cell receptor beta chains from one sample in a study of T cell changes during pregnancy in multiple sclerosis. Clones were read by immunoSEQ multiplex PCR, and TCRdb kept only the in-frame ones, dropping some. The table includes 55,000 to 85,000 clones, about 90% detected once. Specimen: peripheral blood, collected after pregnancy. These receptors were taken from a female donor with multiple sclerosis, enrolled in a pregnancy study. CDR3s include the opening cysteine and the closing phenylalanine or tryptophan. A D gene is named only where the DNA matches it firmly. Clone sizes are given selectively: once, few, many, or a class where the clone is expanded.

j_call clone_size v_call d_call cdr3_nt cdr3_aa
TRBJ1-1 - TRBV29-1 - TGCAGCGTTGACCTGGGCAGAAACACTGAAGCTTTCTTT CSVDLGRNTEAFF
TRBJ2-1 - TRBV15 TRBD2 TGTGCCACCAGCAGAGCCGGGAGGAATGAGCAGTTCTTC CATSRAGRNEQFF
TRBJ2-1 - TRBV10-3 TRBD2 TGTGCCATCAGTGGGACTAGCGGGTACTACAATGAGCAGTTCTTC CAISGTSGYYNEQFF
TRBJ1-5 - TRBV6-1 - TGTGCCAGCAGAGGGGACTTTTTAAGTCAGCCCCAGCATTTT CASRGDFLSQPQHF
TRBJ2-7 - TRBV21-1 - TGTGCCAGCAGCAAAGGGGACAGGGGAAAGAACGAGCAGTACTTC CASSKGDRGKNEQYF
TRBJ1-1 - TRBV6-5 - TGTGCCAGCAGTTACGACAGCCAGAACACTGAAGCTTTCTTT CASSYDSQNTEAFF
TRBJ1-1 - TRBV7-9 TRBD1 TGTGCCAGCAGCCTTCGACAGGGCCCTGAAGCTTTCTTT CASSLRQGPEAFF
TRBJ1-5 - TRBV7-8 TRBD1 TGTGCCAGCAGCCCAGGGACAGGGCAGCGCAATCAGCCCCAGCATTTT CASSPGTGQRNQPQHF
TRBJ1-5 - TRBV19 TRBD1 TGTGCCAGTGAGACAGGGAGAAAAAATCAGCCCCAGCATTTT CASETGRKNQPQHF
TRBJ2-2 - TRBV5-4 TRBD2 TGTGCCAGCAGCGTCAGCGGGAGTGTTGTCGGGGAGCTGTTTTTT CASSVSGSVVGELFF
TRBJ1-5 - TRBV6-5 - TGTGCCAGCAGTTCTCGCAGACAGGCGCACAATCAGCCCCAGCATTTT CASSSRRQAHNQPQHF
TRBJ1-2 - TRBV18 TRBD1 TGTGCCAGCTCGCAAGATTCAAACGGACAGGGCCTCTATGGCTACACCTTC CASSQDSNGQGLYGYTF
TRBJ2-2 - TRBV4-1 TRBD2 TGCGCCAGCAGCCAAGATAGGACTAGCGGCACGAACACCGGGGAGCTGTTTTTT CASSQDRTSGTNTGELFF
TRBJ2-3 - TRBV4-3 TRBD2 TGCGCCAGCAGCCAAGGGGCGGGAGGAGCTGTAGATACGCAGTATTTT CASSQGAGGAVDTQYF
TRBJ2-5 once TRBV27 - TGTGCCAGCAGTTACACCTCGTCTTGGCGGGGATTTCAAGAGACCCAGTACTTC CASSYTSSWRGFQETQYF
TRBJ1-5 - TRBV30 - TGTGCCTGGAGACTAAGCGGCCTGGCGGATCAGCCCCAGCATTTT CAWRLSGLADQPQHF
TRBJ2-1 - TRBV19 - TGTGCCAGTTCGGACAACTACATCCGGGAGCAGTTCTTC CASSDNYIREQFF
TRBJ1-6 once TRBV5-6 - TGTGCCAGCAGCCCTGTCCTAGCCGCCGATAATTCACCCCTCCACTTT CASSPVLAADNSPLHF
TRBJ1-1 - TRBV7-9 - TGTGCCAGCAGCTACCCCCGGGGGGGAGGCACTGAAGCTTTCTTT CASSYPRGGGTEAFF
TRBJ2-3 - TRBV18 TRBD2 TGTGCCAGCTCAGAGTTGACTAGCGGGAGCACAGATACGCAGTATTTT CASSELTSGSTDTQYF
TRBJ2-1 - TRBV7-9 TRBD2 TGTGCCAGCAGAAGACTAGCGGGAGACTCCTACAATGAGCAGTTCTTC CASRRLAGDSYNEQFF
TRBJ1-6 - TRBV5-6 - TGTGCCAGCAGCCGTCGCGGGGGCGCCGGATATCTTTCACCCCTCCACTTT CASSRRGGAGYLSPLHF
TRBJ2-3 - TRBV4-2 - TGTGCCAGCAGCCAAGAAGTCTGGGCAGGGCAGGGCACAGATACGCAGTATTTT CASSQEVWAGQGTDTQYF
TRBJ1-2 - TRBV29-1 TRBD1 TGCAGCGTTGAAGATAGGGGACAGGGAACTAACTATGGCTACACCTTC CSVEDRGQGTNYGYTF
TRBJ2-3 - TRBV10-1 TRBD2 TGCGCCAGCAGCGCGAGCGGGAGTATAACAGATACGCAGTATTTT CASSASGSITDTQYF
TRBJ2-1 - TRBV9 - TGTGCCAGCAGCGTAGTTGGGGGCGGGGGCAATGAGCAGTTCTTC CASSVVGGGGNEQFF
TRBJ1-2 few TRBV11-2 TRBD1 TGTGCCAGCAGCTTAGACAGGGGGCCGGTCTATGGCTACACCTTC CASSLDRGPVYGYTF